Reported below is one TCR beta chain. Its antigen remains unidentified. The data belong to a study of T cells expressing NK-cell markers. As for the study in general: All TCR beta repertoires analysed originated from sorted CD3+CD56+NKG2C+, CD3+CD56+NKG2C- and CD3+CD56-NKG2C+ T cells.

TCR beta cDNA was made by 5'RACE template switching with UMIs. TCRdb derives one entry per CDR3 protein from the 5' RACE reads, leaving out DNA. The ten most abundant clones cover 20% to 25% of a sample with 150,000 to 200,000 distinct CDR3 sequences. The study, taken as a whole, reports: Roughly six donors carried dominant NKG2C+ clonotypes that made up roughly 1.0-8% of their CD8+ T cells.

This receptor was obtained from a man aged 18 to 70 in good health. Source material: blood T cells: a sorted CD56 or NKG2C T cell subset, CD4+ or CD8+ T cells, or bulk PBMC T cells (not recorded which).

CDR3 sequence: CASSTGTSGVGETQYF. This rearrangement joins TRBV27 to TRBJ2-5; no DNA is available, so the TRBD2 call from TCRdb remains unchecked. Germline assignment: CDR1 MNHEY and CDR2 SMNVEV (reference sequence). The CDR3 spans 16 residues.